A selection of T cell receptor beta chains follows, all from one sample in a study of cytomegalovirus exposure and HLA in healthy donors. Data came from immunoSEQ multiplex PCR; TCRdb stores just in-frame clones and leaves some out. The sample includes 95,000 to 150,000 clones, 75% to 90% of them seen just once. Sequencing was carried out using PBMCs. The source of these receptors is a young man in good health and CMV-seronegative. Each CDR3 is given with its conserved first and last residue. Fields, in order: clone size, V gene, D gene, J gene, CDR3 protein, CDR3 DNA. D genes are given only for firm matches. Where a row states a size, it is once, few, many or the class of an expanded clone; other rows omit it.

few	TRBV6-1	-	TRBJ2-2	CASSEGRGPGELFF	TGTGCCAGCAGTGAAGGGCGGGGGCCCGGGGAGCTGTTTTTT
-	TRBV29-1	-	TRBJ2-5	CSAVRSETQYF	TGCAGCGCGGTGAGGTCAGAGACCCAGTACTTC
-	TRBV4-3	-	TRBJ2-2	CASSQDAGNTGELFF	TGCGCCAGCAGCCAAGACGCGGGCAACACCGGGGAGCTGTTTTTT
-	TRBV6-5	TRBD1	TRBJ2-1	CASSYFDRASYNEQFF	TGTGCCAGCAGTTACTTCGACAGGGCGTCCTACAATGAGCAGTTCTTC
-	TRBV5-1	-	TRBJ2-2	CASSLTGDLRGELFF	TGCGCCAGCAGCTTGACGGGGGACCTCAGGGGGGAGCTGTTTTTT
-	TRBV21-1	-	TRBJ2-7	CASQGQDDYEQYF	TGTGCCAGCCAAGGGCAGGACGACTACGAGCAGTACTTC
-	TRBV6-4	-	TRBJ1-2	CASSFRTGRGGYTF	TGTGCCAGCAGTTTTCGAACAGGGAGGGGAGGCTACACCTTC
once	TRBV15	TRBD2	TRBJ2-7	CATSRGLAGVVYEQYF	TGTGCCACCAGCCGGGGACTAGCGGGGGTGGTCTACGAGCAGTACTTC
-	TRBV7-7	TRBD2	TRBJ2-1	CASSLSGGAYNEQFF	TGTGCCAGCAGCTTATCCGGGGGGGCTTACAATGAGCAGTTCTTC
-	TRBV19	-	TRBJ1-5	CASSIFVAGNQPQHF	TGTGCCAGTAGTATCTTTGTTGCGGGAAATCAGCCCCAGCATTTT
-	TRBV7-9	-	TRBJ1-1	CASSLDEGIAFF	TGTGCCAGCAGCTTAGACGAGGGTATTGCTTTCTTT
-	TRBV6-4	TRBD1	TRBJ2-1	CASSDGQGNNEQFF	TGTGCCAGCAGTGACGGACAGGGCAACAATGAGCAGTTCTTC
-	TRBV27	-	TRBJ2-1	CASSPVWSGLYYNEQFF	TGTGCCAGCAGTCCGGTGTGGAGCGGTTTATACTACAATGAGCAGTTCTTC
-	TRBV6-1	TRBD1	TRBJ1-1	CASTRGTGVTEAFF	TGTGCCAGCACCCGCGGGACAGGGGTTACTGAAGCTTTCTTT
-	TRBV5-5	-	TRBJ1-5	CASSTEPGGQGNNQPQHF	TGTGCCAGCAGCACGGAGCCGGGTGGGCAGGGTAACAATCAGCCCCAGCATTTT
-	TRBV15	-	TRBJ2-3	CATSRDIEGRTTDTQYF	TGTGCCACCAGCAGAGATATCGAGGGGAGGACCACAGATACGCAGTATTTT
few	TRBV27	TRBD1	TRBJ2-7	CASSFDRAYEQYF	TGTGCCAGCAGTTTTGACAGGGCTTACGAGCAGTACTTC
-	TRBV28	TRBD1	TRBJ1-2	CASSPRRDRGFKEYGYTF	TGTGCCAGCAGCCCAAGGAGAGACAGGGGATTTAAGGAGTATGGCTACACCTTC
-	TRBV5-1	-	TRBJ2-2	CASSLRGSNTGELFF	TGCGCCAGCAGCTTGCGGGGTTCGAACACCGGGGAGCTGTTTTTT
once	TRBV7-6	-	TRBJ2-5	CASSLFEGDQETQYF	TGTGCCAGCAGCTTATTCGAGGGGGACCAAGAGACCCAGTACTTC
-	TRBV18	-	TRBJ2-7	CASSPRSGARMGTYEQYF	TGTGCCAGCTCACCACGTTCAGGGGCAAGGATGGGTACCTACGAGCAGTACTTC
-	TRBV11-2	-	TRBJ2-6	CASSLFVLGANGLTF	TGTGCCAGCAGCTTATTCGTCCTAGGGGCCAACGGCCTGACTTTC
once	TRBV9	-	TRBJ2-3	CASSAKVSPNTDTQYF	TGTGCCAGCAGCGCTAAAGTTAGTCCTAACACAGATACGCAGTATTTT
-	TRBV10-3	TRBD1	TRBJ1-2	CAISESGQGNYGYTF	TGTGCCATCAGTGAGTCGGGACAGGGGAACTATGGCTACACCTTC
-	TRBV7-6	-	TRBJ1-4	CASSLNSRSNEKLFF	TGTGCCAGCAGCTTAAATAGCCGGTCTAATGAAAAACTGTTTTTT
-	TRBV11-2	TRBD1	TRBJ1-3	CASRRPTGGGNTIYF	TGTGCCAGCAGACGACCGACAGGGGGTGGAAACACCATATATTTT
-	TRBV21-1	-	TRBJ1-5	CASSSNRDRLGNQPQHF	TGTGCCAGCAGCTCTAACCGGGATCGGTTGGGTAATCAGCCCCAGCATTTT
-	TRBV7-9	-	TRBJ2-6	CASSLFSGANGLTF	TGTGCCAGCAGCTTATTCTCTGGGGCCAACGGCCTGACTTTC